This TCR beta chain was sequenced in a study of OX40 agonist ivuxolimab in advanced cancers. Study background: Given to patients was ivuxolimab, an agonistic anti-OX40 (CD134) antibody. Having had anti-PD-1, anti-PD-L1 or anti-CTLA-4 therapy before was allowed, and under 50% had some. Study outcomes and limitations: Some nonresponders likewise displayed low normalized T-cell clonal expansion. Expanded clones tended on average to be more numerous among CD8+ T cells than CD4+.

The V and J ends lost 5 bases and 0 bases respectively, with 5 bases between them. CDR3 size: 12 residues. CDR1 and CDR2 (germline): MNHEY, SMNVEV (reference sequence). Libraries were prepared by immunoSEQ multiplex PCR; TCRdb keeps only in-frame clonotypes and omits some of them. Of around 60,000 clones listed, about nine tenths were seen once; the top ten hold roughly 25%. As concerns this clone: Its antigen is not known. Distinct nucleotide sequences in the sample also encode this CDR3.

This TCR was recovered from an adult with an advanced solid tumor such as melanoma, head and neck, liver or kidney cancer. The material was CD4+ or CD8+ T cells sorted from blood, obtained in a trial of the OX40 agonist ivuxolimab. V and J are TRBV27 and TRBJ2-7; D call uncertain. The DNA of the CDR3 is TGTGCCAGCAGTCTAAGCTCCTACGAGCAGTACTTC. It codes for CASSLSSYEQYF.